These T cell receptor beta chains were read from a single sample in a study of OX40 agonist ivuxolimab in advanced cancers. This table comes from immunoSEQ multiplex PCR, and its TCRdb copy is limited to in-frame clones, with some not included. The table includes more than 60,000 clones, more than 85% detected once. The sample in question was CD4+ or CD8+ T cells sorted from blood, obtained in a trial of the OX40 agonist ivuxolimab. These TCRs come from an adult with an advanced solid tumor such as melanoma, head and neck, liver or kidney cancer. Both conserved end residues are part of each CDR3. A D gene is named only where the DNA matches it firmly.

V	D	J	CDR3	DNA
TRBV10-3	TRBD2	TRBJ2-7	CAISASSGRAGEQYF	TGTGCCATCAGTGCAAGTAGCGGGAGGGCCGGCGAGCAGTACTTC
TRBV7-2	TRBD2	TRBJ2-5	CASSRRWGSGNAETQYF	TGTGCCAGCAGCCGCCGGTGGGGTAGCGGGAACGCCGAGACCCAGTACTTC
TRBV19	TRBD1	TRBJ1-2	CASSIEGAIYGYTF	TGTGCCAGTAGTATTGAGGGGGCAATTTATGGCTACACCTTC
TRBV11-1	TRBD1	TRBJ2-1	CASSFDRGPNEQFF	TGTGCCAGCAGCTTCGACAGGGGGCCGAATGAGCAGTTCTTC
TRBV25-1	.	TRBJ2-3	CASSDTGVRSDTQYF	TGTGCCAGCAGTGATACCGGGGTACGTTCAGATACGCAGTATTTT
TRBV5-6	TRBD1	TRBJ1-6	CASSKGTVVSPLHF	TGTGCCAGCAGTAAAGGGACAGTAGTTTCACCCCTCCACTTT
TRBV11-2	TRBD2	TRBJ2-3	CASSLGLAGGSSTDTQYF	TGTGCCAGCAGCCTCGGACTAGCGGGGGGGTCTAGCACAGATACGCAGTATTTT
TRBV5-1	TRBD2	TRBJ2-1	CASSLGGTTLDEQFF	TGCGCCAGCAGCTTGGGGGGGACTACCCTTGATGAGCAGTTCTTC
TRBV7-9	.	TRBJ2-2	CAEGYTGELFF	TGTGCCGAAGGATATACCGGGGAGCTGTTTTTT
TRBV7-2	.	TRBJ1-1	CASSLRAGPSTEAFF	TGTGCCAGCAGCTTAAGGGCAGGACCTAGCACTGAAGCTTTCTTT
TRBV4-2	TRBD2	TRBJ2-1	CASSQDEGTSGINEQFF	TGTGCCAGCAGCCAAGATGAGGGGACTAGCGGTATTAATGAGCAGTTCTTC
TRBV29-1	.	TRBJ1-3	CSVAGAGNTIYF	TGCAGCGTTGCGGGGGCCGGAAACACCATATATTTT